The subject of this entry is one TCR beta chain. Its antigen is unknown. RNA transcripts yielded amplified TCR beta CDR3 regions. HTBI primers were used for first-round RT-PCR of the TCR CDR3. TCRdb analysed the multiplex PCR reads with MiXCR anew, one entry per CDR3 protein. The table shows fewer than 450,000 distinct CDR3 sequences, with about 18% occurring only once. The CDR3 has 16 residues. With 1 base removed from V and 3 bases from J, the gap between germline ends came to 16 bases. Looked up from germline, CDR1 is LNHDA and CDR2 is SQIVND (reference sequence). The sample comes from a study of T cells in Graves' hyperthyroidism and ophthalmopathy. The wider study: Peripheral blood sampling occurred at initial diagnosis, before any treatment. Findings and limits, study-wide: Model output signaled ophthalmopathy a median approximately 6 months ahead of onset.

Blood was drawn at first hyperthyroidism diagnosis, before any ophthalmopathy symptoms. The source is a woman between 25 and 40 years old with Graves' hyperthyroidism that later progressed to Graves' ophthalmopathy. This chain links TRBV19 with TRBJ2-7; the D gene is possibly TRBD1 (5 bases). What was sequenced was blood. The CDR3: CASSIVADTTLYEQYF. For the CDR3, the DNA is TGTGCCAGTAGTATAGTGGCGGACACAACCCTCTACGAGCAGTACTTC.